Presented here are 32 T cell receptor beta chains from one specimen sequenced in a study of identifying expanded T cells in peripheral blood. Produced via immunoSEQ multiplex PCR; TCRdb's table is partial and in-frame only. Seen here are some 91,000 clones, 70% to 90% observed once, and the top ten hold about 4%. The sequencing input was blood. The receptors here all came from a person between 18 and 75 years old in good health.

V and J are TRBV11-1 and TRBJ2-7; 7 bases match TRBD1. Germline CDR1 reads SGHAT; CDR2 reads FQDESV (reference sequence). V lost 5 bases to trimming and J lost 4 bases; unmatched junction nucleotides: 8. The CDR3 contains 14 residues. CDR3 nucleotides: TGTGCCAGCAGCACCCGACAGGGACCGTACGAGCAGTACTTC. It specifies CASSTRQGPYEQYF.

CDR3 amino acids: CASSPGLAGNEQFF. CDR3 nucleotides: TGTGCCAGCAGTCCCGGACTAGCGGGTAATGAGCAGTTCTTC. V and J are TRBV2 and TRBJ2-1; 11 nucleotides align to TRBD2. The length of the CDR3 is 14 residues. Unmatched junction bases numbered 4, after V lost 5 bases and J lost 7 bases. CDR1 is SNHLY and CDR2 is FYNNEI in the germline V gene.

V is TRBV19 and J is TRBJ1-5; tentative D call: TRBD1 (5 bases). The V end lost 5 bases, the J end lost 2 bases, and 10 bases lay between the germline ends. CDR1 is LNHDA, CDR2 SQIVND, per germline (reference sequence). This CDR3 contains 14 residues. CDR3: CASSAGDRNQPQHF. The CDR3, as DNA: TGTGCCAGTAGTGCGGGGGATCGCAATCAGCCCCAGCATTTT.

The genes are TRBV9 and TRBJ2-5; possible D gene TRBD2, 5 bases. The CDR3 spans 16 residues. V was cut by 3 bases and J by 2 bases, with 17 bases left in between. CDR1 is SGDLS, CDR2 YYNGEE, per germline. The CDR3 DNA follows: TGTGCCAGCAGCGCCCACCCGGGGATTTTTCAAGAGACCCAGTACTTC. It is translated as CASSAHPGIFQETQYF.

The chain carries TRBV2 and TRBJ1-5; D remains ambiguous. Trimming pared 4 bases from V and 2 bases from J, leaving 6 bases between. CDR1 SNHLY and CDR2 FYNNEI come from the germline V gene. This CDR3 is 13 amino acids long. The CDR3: CASSGRGNQPQHF. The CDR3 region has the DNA TGTGCCAGCAGTGGCCGCGGCAATCAGCCCCAGCATTTT.

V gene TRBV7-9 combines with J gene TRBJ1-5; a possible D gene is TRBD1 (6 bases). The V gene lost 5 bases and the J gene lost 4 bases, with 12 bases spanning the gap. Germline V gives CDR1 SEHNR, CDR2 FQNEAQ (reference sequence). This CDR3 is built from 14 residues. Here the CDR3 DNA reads TGTGCCAGCAGCCCGGACAGACCAAATCAGCCCCAGCATTTT. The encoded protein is CASSPDRPNQPQHF.

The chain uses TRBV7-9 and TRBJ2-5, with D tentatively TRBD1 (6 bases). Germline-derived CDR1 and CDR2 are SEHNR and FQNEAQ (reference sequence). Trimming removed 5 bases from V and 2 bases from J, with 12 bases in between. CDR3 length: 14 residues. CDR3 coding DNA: TGTGCCAGCAGCCATGGACAGATACAAGAGACCCAGTACTTC. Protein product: CASSHGQIQETQYF.

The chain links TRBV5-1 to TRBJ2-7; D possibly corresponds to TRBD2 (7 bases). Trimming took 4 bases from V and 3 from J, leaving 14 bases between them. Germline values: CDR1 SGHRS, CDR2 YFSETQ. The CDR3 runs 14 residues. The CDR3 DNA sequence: TGCGCCAGCAGCCTAAGGGGGGGCCGCTACGAGCAGTACTTC. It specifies CASSLRGGRYEQYF.

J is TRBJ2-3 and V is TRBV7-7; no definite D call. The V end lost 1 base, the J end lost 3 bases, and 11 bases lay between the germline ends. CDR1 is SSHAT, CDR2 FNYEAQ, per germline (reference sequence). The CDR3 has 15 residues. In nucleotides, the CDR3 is TGTGCCAGCAGCTTAGGGCTTAGTAAGACAGATACGCAGTATTTT. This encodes CASSLGLSKTDTQYF.

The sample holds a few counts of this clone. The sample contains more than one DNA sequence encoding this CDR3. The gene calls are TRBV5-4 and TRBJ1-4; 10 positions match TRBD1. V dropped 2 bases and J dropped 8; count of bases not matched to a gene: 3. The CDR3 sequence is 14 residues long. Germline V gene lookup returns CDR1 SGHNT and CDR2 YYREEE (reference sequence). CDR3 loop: CASSLDRGQEKLFF. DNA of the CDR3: TGTGCCAGCAGCTTAGACAGGGGGCAAGAAAAACTGTTTTTT.

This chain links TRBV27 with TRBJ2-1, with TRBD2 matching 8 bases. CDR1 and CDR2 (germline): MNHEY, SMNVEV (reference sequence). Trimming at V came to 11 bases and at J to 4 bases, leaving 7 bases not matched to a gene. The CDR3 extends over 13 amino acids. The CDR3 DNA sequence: TGTGCCTGCGGCGGGGGGTCATACAATGAGCAGTTCTTC. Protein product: CACGGGSYNEQFF.

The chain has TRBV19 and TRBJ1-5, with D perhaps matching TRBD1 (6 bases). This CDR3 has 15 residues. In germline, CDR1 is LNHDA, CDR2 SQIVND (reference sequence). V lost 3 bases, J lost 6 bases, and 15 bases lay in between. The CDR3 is CASSITGNEGQPQHF. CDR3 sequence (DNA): TGTGCCAGTAGTATTACAGGGAATGAAGGTCAGCCCCAGCATTTT.

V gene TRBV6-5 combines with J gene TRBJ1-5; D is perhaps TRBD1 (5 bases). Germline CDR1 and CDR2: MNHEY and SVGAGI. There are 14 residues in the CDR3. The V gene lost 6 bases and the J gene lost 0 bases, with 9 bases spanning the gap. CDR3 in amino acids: CASSRDGSNQPQHF. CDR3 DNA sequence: TGTGCCAGCAGCCGGGACGGTAGCAATCAGCCCCAGCATTTT.

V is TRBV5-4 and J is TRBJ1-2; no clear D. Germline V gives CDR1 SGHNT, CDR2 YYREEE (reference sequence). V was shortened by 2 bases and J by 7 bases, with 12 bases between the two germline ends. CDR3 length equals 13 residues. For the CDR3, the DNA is TGTGCCAGCAGCTTAGGCCTTCTGAGTGGCTACACCTTC. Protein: CASSLGLLSGYTF.

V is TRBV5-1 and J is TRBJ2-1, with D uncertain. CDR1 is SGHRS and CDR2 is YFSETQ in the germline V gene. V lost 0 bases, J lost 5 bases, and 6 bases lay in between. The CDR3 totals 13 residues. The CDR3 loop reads CASSLGPHNEQFF. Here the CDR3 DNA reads TGCGCCAGCAGCTTGGGTCCCCACAATGAGCAGTTCTTC.

CDR3 in amino acids: CASSPAGSSNTGELFF. DNA for the CDR3: TGTGCCAGCAGCCCCGCTGGGTCGAGCAACACCGGGGAGCTGTTTTTT. V is TRBV11-1 and J is TRBJ2-2; the D is unclear. Trimming pared 5 bases from V and 2 bases from J, leaving 15 bases between. This CDR3 has 16 amino acids. From germline, CDR1 is SGHAT and CDR2 FQDESV (reference sequence).

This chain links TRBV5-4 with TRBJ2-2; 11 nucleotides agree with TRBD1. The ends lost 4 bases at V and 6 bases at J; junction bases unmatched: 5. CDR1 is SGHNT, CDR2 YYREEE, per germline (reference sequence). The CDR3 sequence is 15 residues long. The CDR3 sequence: CASSGGTGGSGELFF. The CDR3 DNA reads TGTGCCAGCAGCGGCGGGACAGGGGGATCCGGGGAGCTGTTTTTT.

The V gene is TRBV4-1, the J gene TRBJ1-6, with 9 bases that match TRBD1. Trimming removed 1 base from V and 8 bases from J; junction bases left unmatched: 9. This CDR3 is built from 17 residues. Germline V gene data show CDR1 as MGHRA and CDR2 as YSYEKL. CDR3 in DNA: TGCGCCAGCAGCCAAGGCCAGGGACAGGGTAGGGATTCACCCCTCCACTTT. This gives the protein CASSQGQGQGRDSPLHF.

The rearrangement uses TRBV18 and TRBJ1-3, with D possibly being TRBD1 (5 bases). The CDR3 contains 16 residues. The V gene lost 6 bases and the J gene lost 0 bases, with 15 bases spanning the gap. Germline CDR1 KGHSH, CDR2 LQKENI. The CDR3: CASSQGRLFSGNTIYF. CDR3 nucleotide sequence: TGTGCCAGCTCCCAGGGACGCCTCTTCTCTGGAAACACCATATATTTT.

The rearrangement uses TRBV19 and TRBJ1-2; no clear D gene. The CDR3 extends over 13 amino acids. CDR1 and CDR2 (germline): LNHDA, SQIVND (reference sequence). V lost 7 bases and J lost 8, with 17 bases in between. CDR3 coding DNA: TGTGCCAGTACCGACCCCAACCGGCTGGGCTACACCTTC. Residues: CASTDPNRLGYTF. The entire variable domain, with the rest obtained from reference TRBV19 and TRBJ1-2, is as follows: DGGITQSPKYLFRKEGQNVTLSCEQNLNHDAMYWYRQDPGQGLRLIYYSQIVNDFQKGDIAEGYSVSREKKESFPLTVTSAQKNPTAFYLCASTDPNRLGYTFGSGTRLTVV.

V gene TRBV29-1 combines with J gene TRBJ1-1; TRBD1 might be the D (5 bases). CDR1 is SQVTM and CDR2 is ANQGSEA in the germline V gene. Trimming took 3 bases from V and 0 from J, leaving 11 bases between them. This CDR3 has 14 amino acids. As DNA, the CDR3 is TGCAGCGTTGAGTTTGAGGGGATGAACACTGAAGCTTTCTTT. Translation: CSVEFEGMNTEAFF. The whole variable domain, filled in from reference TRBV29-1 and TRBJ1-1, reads SAVISQKPSRDICQRGTSLTIQCQVDSQVTMMFWYRQQPGQSLTLIATANQGSEATYESGFVIDKFPISRPNLTFSTLTVSNMSPEDSSIYLCSVEFEGMNTEAFFGQGTRLTVV.

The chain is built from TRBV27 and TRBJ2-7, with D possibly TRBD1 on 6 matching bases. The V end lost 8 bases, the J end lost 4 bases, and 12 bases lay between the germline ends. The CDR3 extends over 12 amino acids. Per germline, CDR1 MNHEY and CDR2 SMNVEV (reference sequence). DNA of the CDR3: TGTGCCAGCCGGCAGGGGCCTTACGAGCAGTACTTC. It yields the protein CASRQGPYEQYF.

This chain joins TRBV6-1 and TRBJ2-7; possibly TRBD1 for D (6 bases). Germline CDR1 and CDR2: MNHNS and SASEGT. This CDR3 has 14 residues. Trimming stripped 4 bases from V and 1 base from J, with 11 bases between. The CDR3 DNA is TGTGCCAGCAGTGCCCGGACAGAATCCTACGAGCAGTACTTC. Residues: CASSARTESYEQYF.

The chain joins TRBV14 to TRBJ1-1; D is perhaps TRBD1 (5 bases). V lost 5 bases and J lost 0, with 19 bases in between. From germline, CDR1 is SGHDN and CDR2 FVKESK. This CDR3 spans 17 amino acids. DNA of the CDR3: TGTGCCAGCAGCTATACATTCCGGGGCCGGTTGAACACTGAAGCTTTCTTT. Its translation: CASSYTFRGRLNTEAFF.

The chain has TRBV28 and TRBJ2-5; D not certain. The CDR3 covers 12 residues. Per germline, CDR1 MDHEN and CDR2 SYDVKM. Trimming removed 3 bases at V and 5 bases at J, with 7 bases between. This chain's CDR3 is CASSFRGETQYF. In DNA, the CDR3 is TGTGCCAGCAGTTTCCGTGGGGAGACCCAGTACTTC.

As DNA, the CDR3 is TGTGCCAGCAGTGATAGTGTACCAGATACGCAGTATTTT. Its translation is CASSDSVPDTQYF. The chain joins TRBV6-1 to TRBJ2-3; D not resolved. Deletions cut 3 bases from V and 4 bases from J, with 8 bases between. This CDR3 spans 13 amino acids. Looked up from germline, CDR1 is MNHNS and CDR2 is SASEGT.

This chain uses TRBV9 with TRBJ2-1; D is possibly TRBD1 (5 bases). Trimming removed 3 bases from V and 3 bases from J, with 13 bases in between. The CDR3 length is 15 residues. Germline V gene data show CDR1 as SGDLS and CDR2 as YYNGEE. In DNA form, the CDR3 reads TGTGCCAGCAGCGGGAGTCGACAGAACTACAATGAGCAGTTCTTC. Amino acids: CASSGSRQNYNEQFF. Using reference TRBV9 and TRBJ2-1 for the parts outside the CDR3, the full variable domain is DSGVTQTPKHLITATGQRVTLRCSPRSGDLSVYWYQQSLDQGLQFLIQYYNGEERAKGNILERFSAQQFPDLHSELNLSSLELGDSALYFCASSGSRQNYNEQFFGPGTRLTVL.

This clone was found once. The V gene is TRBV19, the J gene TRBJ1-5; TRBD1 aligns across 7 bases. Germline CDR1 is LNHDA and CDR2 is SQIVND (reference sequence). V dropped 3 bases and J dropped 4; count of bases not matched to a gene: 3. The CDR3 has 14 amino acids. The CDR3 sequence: CASSMRGPNQPQHF. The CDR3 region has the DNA TGTGCCAGTAGTATGAGGGGGCCAAATCAGCCCCAGCATTTT.

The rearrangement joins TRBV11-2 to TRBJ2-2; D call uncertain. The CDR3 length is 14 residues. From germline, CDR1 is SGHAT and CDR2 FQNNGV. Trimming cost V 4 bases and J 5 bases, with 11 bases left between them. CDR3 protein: CASSSLRSTGELFF. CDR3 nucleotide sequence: TGTGCCAGCAGCTCTTTGCGGAGTACCGGGGAGCTGTTTTTT.

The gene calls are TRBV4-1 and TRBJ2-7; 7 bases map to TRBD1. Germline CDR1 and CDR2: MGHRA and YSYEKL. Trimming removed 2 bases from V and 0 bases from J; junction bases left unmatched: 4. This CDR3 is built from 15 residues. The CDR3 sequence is CASSQRRDSSYEQYF. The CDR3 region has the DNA TGCGCCAGCAGCCAAAGAAGGGACAGCTCCTACGAGCAGTACTTC.

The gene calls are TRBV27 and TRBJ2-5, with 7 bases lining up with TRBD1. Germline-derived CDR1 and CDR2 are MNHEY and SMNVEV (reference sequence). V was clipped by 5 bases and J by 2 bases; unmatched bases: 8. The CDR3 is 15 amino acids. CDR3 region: CASSLMTGTQETQYF. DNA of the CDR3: TGTGCCAGCAGTCTCATGACAGGGACGCAAGAGACCCAGTACTTC.

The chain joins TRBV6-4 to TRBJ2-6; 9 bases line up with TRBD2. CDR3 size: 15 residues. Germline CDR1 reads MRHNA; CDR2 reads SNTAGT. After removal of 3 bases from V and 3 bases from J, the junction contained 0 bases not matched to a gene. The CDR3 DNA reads TGTGCCAGCAGTGAAGCGGGAGGTGGGGCCAACGTCCTGACTTTC. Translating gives CASSEAGGGANVLTF.